This TCR beta chain was observed in a study of shared clonotypes between healthy human individuals. About the research overall: The plates for each donor numbered three CD4 naive, three CD4 memory, two CD8 naive and one CD8 memory.

The germline V gene has CDR1 SGHAT and CDR2 FQNNGV. Trimming cost V 0 bases and J 3 bases, with 9 bases left between them. The CDR3 sequence is 15 residues long. Terminally differentiated effector memory CD45RA+ cells were left out of the naive CD8 fraction, which was CD45RO-negative and positively selected for CCR7. The sorted-subset replicate PCRs were given around 200 ng DNA, which is 30,000 to 35,000 T cell genomes. TCRdb's table, derived via immunoSEQ multiplex PCR, lists solely in-frame clones and lacks some. The top ten hold 0.95% to 1.5% of the sample, which has 1.5 million to 2.5 million clones, over 85% seen once.

The TCR originated in a man younger than 30 in good health. The chain uses TRBV11-2 and TRBJ1-5, with a tentative D call TRBD1 (5 bases). The sample was naive CD8+ T cells sorted from blood. CDR3 nucleotide sequence: TGTGCCAGCAGCTTAGATTCGGGGGACAATCAGCCCCAGCATTTT. This translates into CASSLDSGDNQPQHF.